The text below deals with one TCR beta chain. The CDR3 is 14 amino acids. Trimming pared 2 bases from V and 3 bases from J, leaving 8 bases between. Germline assignment: CDR1 MDHEN and CDR2 SYDVKM. CD4+ cell separation produced CD45RA+ naive and CD45RA-negative memory subsets. The sample is drawn from a study of shared clonotypes between healthy human individuals. Produced via immunoSEQ multiplex PCR; TCRdb's table is partial and in-frame only. Of about 1 million clones listed, 60% to 80% are singletons. Sequences were obtained from memory CD4+ T cells sorted from blood. Subset specified: CD45RA-negative fraction. The chain is built from TRBV28 and TRBJ1-5, with D unresolved. The TCR comes from a man younger than 30 in good health. CDR3 in amino acids: CASSLTGNNQPQHF. DNA of the CDR3: TGTGCCAGCAGTTTAACGGGGAACAATCAGCCCCAGCATTTT.